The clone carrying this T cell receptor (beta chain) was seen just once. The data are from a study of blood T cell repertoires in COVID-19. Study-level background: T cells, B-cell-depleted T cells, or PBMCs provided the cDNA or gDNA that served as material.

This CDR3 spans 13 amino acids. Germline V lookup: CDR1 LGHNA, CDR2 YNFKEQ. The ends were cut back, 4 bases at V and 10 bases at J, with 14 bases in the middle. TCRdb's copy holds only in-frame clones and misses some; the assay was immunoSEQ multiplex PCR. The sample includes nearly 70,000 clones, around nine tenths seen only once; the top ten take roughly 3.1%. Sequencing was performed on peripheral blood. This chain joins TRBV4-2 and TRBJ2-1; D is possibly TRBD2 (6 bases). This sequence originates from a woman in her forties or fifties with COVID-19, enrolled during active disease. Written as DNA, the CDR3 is TGTGCCAGCAGCCCCTGGGGGGACGGGGAGCAGTTCTTC. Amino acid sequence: CASSPWGDGEQFF.